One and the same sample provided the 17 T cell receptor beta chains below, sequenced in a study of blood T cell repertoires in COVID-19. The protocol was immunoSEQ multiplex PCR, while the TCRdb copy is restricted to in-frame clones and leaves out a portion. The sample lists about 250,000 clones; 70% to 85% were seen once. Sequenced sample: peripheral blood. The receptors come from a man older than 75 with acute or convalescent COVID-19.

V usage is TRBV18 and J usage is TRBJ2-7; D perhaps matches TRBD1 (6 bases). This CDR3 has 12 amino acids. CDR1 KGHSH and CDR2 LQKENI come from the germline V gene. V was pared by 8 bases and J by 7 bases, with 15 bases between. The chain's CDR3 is CASRTASGEQYF. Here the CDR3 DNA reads TGTGCCAGCCGGACAGCGTCTGGAGAGCAGTACTTC.

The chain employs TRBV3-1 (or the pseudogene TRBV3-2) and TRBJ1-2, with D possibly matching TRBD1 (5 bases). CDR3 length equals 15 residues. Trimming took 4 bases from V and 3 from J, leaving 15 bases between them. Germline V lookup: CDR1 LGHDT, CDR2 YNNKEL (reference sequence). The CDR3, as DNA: TGTGCCAGCAGCCGGGGGAGGGGTAAGGACTATGGCTACACCTTC. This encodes CASSRGRGKDYGYTF.

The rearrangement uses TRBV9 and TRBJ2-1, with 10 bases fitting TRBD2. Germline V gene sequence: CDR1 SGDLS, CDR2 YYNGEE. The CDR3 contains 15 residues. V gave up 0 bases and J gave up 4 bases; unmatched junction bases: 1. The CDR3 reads CASSVDSGRYNEQFF. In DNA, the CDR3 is TGTGCCAGCAGCGTAGATAGCGGGAGGTACAATGAGCAGTTCTTC.

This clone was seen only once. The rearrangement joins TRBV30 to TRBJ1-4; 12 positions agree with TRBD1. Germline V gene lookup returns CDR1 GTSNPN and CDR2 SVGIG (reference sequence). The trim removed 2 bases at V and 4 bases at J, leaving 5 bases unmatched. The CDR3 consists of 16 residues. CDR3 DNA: TGTGCCTGGAGTCAGGGACAGGGGGCGTTTAATGAAAAACTGTTTTTT. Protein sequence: CAWSQGQGAFNEKLFF.

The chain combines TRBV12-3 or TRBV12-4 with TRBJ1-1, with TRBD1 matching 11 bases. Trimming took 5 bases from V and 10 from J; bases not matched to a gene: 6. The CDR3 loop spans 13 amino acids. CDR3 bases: TGTGCCAGCAGTATCGGACAGGGGGCCGGAGCTTTCTTT. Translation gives CASSIGQGAGAFF.

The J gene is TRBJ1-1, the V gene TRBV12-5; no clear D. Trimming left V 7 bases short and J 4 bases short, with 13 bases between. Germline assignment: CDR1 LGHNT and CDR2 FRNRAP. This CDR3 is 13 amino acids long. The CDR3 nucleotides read TGTGCTAGTGTCTTTGCGTTCGGCACTGAAGCTTTCTTT. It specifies CASVFAFGTEAFF. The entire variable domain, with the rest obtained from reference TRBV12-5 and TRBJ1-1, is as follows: DARVTQTPRHKVTEMGQEVTMRCQPILGHNTVFWYRQTMMQGLELLAYFRNRAPLDDSGMPKDRFSAEMPDATLATLKIQPSEPRDSAVYFCASVFAFGTEAFFGQGTRLTVV.

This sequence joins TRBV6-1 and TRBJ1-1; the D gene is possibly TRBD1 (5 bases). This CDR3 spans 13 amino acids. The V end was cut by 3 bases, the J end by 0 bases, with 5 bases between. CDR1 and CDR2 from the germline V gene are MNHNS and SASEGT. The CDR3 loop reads CASSDRVNTEAFF. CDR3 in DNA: TGTGCCAGCAGTGACAGGGTGAACACTGAAGCTTTCTTT.

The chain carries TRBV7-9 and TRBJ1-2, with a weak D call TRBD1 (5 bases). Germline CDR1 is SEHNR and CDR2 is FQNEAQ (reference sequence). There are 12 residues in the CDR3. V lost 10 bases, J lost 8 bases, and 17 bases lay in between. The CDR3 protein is CATYRSGEGYTF. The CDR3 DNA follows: TGTGCCACCTACAGGTCAGGTGAAGGCTACACCTTC.

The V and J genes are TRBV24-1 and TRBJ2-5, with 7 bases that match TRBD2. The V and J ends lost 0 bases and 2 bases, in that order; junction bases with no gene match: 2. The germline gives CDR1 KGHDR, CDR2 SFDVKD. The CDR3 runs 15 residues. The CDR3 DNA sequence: TGTGCCACCAGTGATTTGCAAGCGGGGCAAGAGACCCAGTACTTC. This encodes CATSDLQAGQETQYF.

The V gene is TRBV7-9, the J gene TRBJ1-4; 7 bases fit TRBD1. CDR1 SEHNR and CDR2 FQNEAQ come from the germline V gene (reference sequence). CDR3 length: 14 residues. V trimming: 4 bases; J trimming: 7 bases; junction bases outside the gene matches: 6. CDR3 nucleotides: TGTGCCAGCAGCTCATCAGGGGGTGGTGAAAAACTGTTTTTT. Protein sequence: CASSSSGGGEKLFF.

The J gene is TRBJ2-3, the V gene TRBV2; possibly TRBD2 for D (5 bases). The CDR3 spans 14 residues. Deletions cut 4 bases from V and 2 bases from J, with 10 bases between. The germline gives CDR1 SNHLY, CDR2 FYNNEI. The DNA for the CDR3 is TGTGCCAGCAGTGGGCGGGCACACACAGATACGCAGTATTTT. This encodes CASSGRAHTDTQYF.

CDR3 DNA sequence: TGTGCCAGCACCCCGGTCGTACAGGGGTTCTACGAGCAGTACTTC. Translating it yields CASTPVVQGFYEQYF. The rearrangement uses TRBV6-5 and TRBJ2-7, with TRBD1 identical over 7 bases. Trimming took 7 bases from V and 3 from J; bases not matched to a gene: 12. Germline V CDR1 and CDR2: MNHEY, SVGAGI. This CDR3 has 15 amino acids.

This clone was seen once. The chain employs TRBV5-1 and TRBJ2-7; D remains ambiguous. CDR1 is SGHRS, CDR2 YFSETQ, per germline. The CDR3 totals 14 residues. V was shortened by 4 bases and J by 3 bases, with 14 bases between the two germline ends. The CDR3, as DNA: TGCGCCAGCAGCCCCGACATATCTAACTACGAGCAGTACTTC. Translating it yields CASSPDISNYEQYF.

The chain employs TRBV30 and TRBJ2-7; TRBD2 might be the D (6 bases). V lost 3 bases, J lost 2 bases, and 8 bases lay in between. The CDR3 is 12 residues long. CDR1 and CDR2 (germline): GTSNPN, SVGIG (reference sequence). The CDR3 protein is CAWSPGAYEQYF. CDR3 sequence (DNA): TGTGCCTGGAGCCCGGGAGCCTACGAGCAGTACTTC.

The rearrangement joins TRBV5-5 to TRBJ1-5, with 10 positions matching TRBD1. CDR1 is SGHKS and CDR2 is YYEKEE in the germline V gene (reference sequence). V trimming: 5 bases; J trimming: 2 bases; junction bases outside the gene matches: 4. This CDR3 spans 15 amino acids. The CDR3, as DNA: TGTGCCAGCAGTTTCGGGACAGGGGGCAATCAGCCCCAGCATTTT. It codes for CASSFGTGGNQPQHF.

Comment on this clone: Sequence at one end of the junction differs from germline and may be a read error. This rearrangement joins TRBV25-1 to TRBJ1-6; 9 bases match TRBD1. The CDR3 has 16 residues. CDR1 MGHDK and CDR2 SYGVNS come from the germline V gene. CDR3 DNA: TGTGCCAGCCGTGAGACGGGACAGGGCTATAATTCACCCCTCCACTTT. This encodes CASRETGQGYNSPLHF.

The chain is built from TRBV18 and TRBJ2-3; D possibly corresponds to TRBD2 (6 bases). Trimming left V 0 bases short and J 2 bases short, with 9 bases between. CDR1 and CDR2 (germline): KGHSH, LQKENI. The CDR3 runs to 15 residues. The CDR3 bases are TGTGCCAGCTCACCACCTCCGGGACTCACAGATACGCAGTATTTT. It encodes CASSPPPGLTDTQYF.